One sample yielded the 8 T cell receptor beta chains listed below, sequenced in a study of CD8 T cells in ankylosing spondylitis. One entry per CDR3 protein, called by TCRdb with MiXCR from the 5' RACE reads. The sample includes 240,000 or so distinct CDR3 sequences, 7.5% to 9% of them seen just once. Input material: blood, either unsorted or a sorted T cell fraction (not recorded which). The receptors stem from a male donor with ankylosing spondylitis or in good health (not recorded which).

This clonotype was detected ten times or more. The genes are TRBV5-1 and TRBJ1-1; the D gene is possibly TRBD1 (6 bases). Germline V gene data show CDR1 as SGHRS and CDR2 as YFSETQ. CDR3 length: 14 amino acids. V dropped 0 bases and J dropped 7 bases, with 13 bases sitting between them. Here the CDR3 reads CASSLGGPPGEAFF. The CDR3 nucleotides read TGCGCCAGCAGCTTGGGGGGGCCCCCCGGTGAAGCTTTCTTT.

This clonotype showed up many times. The chain combines TRBV7-3 with TRBJ2-1, with 8 bases aligning to TRBD2. CDR1 is SGHTA and CDR2 is FQGTGA in the germline V gene. J was trimmed by 4 bases and V by 4 bases; bases with no gene match: 15. The CDR3 is 18 residues long. The chain's CDR3 is CASSSPPTSGGDYNEQFF. The CDR3 coding sequence is TGTGCCAGCAGCTCCCCCCCCACAAGCGGGGGCGATTACAATGAGCAGTTCTTC.

This clonotype was counted at least ten times. The gene calls are TRBV5-1 and TRBJ1-5; tentatively, D is TRBD1 (6 bases). The V end lost 4 bases, the J end lost 5 bases, and 16 bases lay between the germline ends. The CDR3 spans 15 residues. The germline gives CDR1 SGHRS, CDR2 YFSETQ. CDR3 loop: CASSDGQSGDQPQHF. CDR3 bases: TGCGCCAGCAGCGATGGACAGTCCGGGGATCAGCCCCAGCATTTT.

This clonotype was counted ten times or more. The rearrangement links TRBV9 to TRBJ2-1, with D possibly TRBD1 on 6 matching bases. In germline, CDR1 is SGDLS, CDR2 YYNGEE. Trimming cost V 0 bases and J 4 bases, with 11 bases left between them. The CDR3 is made up of 15 amino acids. The CDR3 nucleotides are TGTGCCAGCAGCGTAGGGCAGGGGAGTTACAATGAGCAGTTCTTC. This sequence encodes CASSVGQGSYNEQFF.

This clonotype was recorded many times. The V and J genes are TRBV29-1 and TRBJ1-1; 8 nucleotides agree with TRBD1. CDR1 is SQVTM and CDR2 is ANQGSEA in the germline V gene. This CDR3 contains 12 residues. The ends lost 7 bases at V and 4 bases at J; junction bases unmatched: 5. The CDR3 DNA follows: TGCAGCGCGCAGGGGGCGAGCACTGAAGCTTTCTTT. It is translated as CSAQGASTEAFF.

This chain links TRBV11-2 with TRBJ2-1, with D perhaps being TRBD1 or TRBD2 (5 bases each). The CDR3 contains 16 residues. Trimming shortened V by 6 bases and J by 6 bases, and 21 bases separated the two germline ends. Germline CDR1 reads SGHAT; CDR2 reads FQNNGV. CDR3 in DNA: TGTGCCAGCAGGCGGGTTGGTATCGGGACGATCAATGAGCAGTTCTTC. Translating it yields CASRRVGIGTINEQFF.

This clonotype appeared many times. V and J are TRBV6-2 or TRBV6-3 and TRBJ2-3; the match to TRBD2 covers 7 bases. CDR3 length: 17 amino acids. Germline CDR1 MNHEY, CDR2 SVGEGT. Losses at the gene ends were 0 bases for V and 5 bases for J; bases not matched to a gene: 11. CDR3 sequence: CASSYSFLAASRDTQYF. The CDR3 nucleotides are TGTGCCAGCAGTTACTCATTCCTAGCGGCCTCTCGAGATACGCAGTATTTT.

This clonotype has ten or more counts. The chain joins TRBV20-1 to TRBJ2-1, with 9 bases identical to TRBD1. The V and J ends lost 1 base and 10 bases, in that order; junction bases with no gene match: 5. The CDR3 has 13 amino acids. Germline V gene data show CDR1 as DFQATT and CDR2 as SNEGSKA (reference sequence). CDR3 coding DNA: TGCAGTGCTAGAGTAACAGGGACAGGGGAGCAGTTCTTC. Amino acids: CSARVTGTGEQFF.